This entry concerns a single T cell receptor (beta chain). Its antigen is still unknown. Naive CD8 cells lacked CD45RO, underwent positive selection for CCR7 and left out terminally differentiated effector memory CD45RA+ cells. This sample was included in a study of shared clonotypes between healthy human individuals. General study results and limits: Lower generation probabilities were found for non-shared clonotypes than for those shared by all four donors. Some naive CD4 clonotypes, roughly 4.5%, turned up in common across a few donors.

At the deep level, the assay was run. In the authors' workflow: Without quality scores, immunoSEQ junctional reads could not be filtered like full-length reads. Sequenced by immunoSEQ multiplex PCR; TCRdb stores in-frame clones only, minus some. The DNA gave D and trimming, while V, J and clone size come from that table. The table records about 2 million clones, around 96% of them present only once. The germline CDR1 and CDR2 sequences are SGHVS and FNYEAQ. The trim removed 1 base at V and 6 bases at J, leaving 1 base unmatched. This CDR3 is built from 13 residues. This clonotype was sampled from a man between 18 and 35 years old in good health. The rearrangement links TRBV7-6 to TRBJ2-7; TRBD1 agrees at 9 bases. The specimen sequenced was naive CD8+ T cells sorted from blood. CDR3: CASSLGDRAEQYF. CDR3 nucleotide sequence: TGTGCCAGCAGCTTAGGGGACAGGGCCGAGCAGTACTTC.